Following are 18 T cell receptor beta chains from one sample sequenced in a study of blood T cell repertoires in COVID-19. Sequencing was performed with immunoSEQ multiplex PCR; in TCRdb, only in-frame clones are kept and a portion is missing. The table lists roughly 330,000 clones, about 83% of them singletons, with about 1.2% in the top ten. Sequenced input: peripheral blood. The receptor source for this set is a woman in her 50s with acute or convalescent COVID-19.

This rearrangement joins TRBV28 to TRBJ1-2; TRBD1 matches 8 bases. Germline V CDR1 and CDR2: MDHEN, SYDVKM. CDR3 size: 17 residues. Trimming removed 5 bases from V and 0 bases from J; junction bases left unmatched: 11. The DNA for the CDR3 is TGTGCCAGCAGTCCCCCGGGACAGGTTTCAGCTAACTATGGCTACACCTTC. Translating gives CASSPPGQVSANYGYTF.

The V gene is TRBV5-5, the J gene TRBJ1-2, with 8 bases identical to TRBD1. The germline V gene encodes CDR1 SGHKS and CDR2 YYEKEE (reference sequence). The CDR3 sequence is 16 residues long. The junction had 9 bases not matched to a gene; V was cut back by 1 base and J by 4 bases. CDR3 bases: TGTGCCAGCAGCTTGTATGTGGGGACAGGTTTCTATGGCTACACCTTC. The encoded protein is CASSLYVGTGFYGYTF.

This clone was seen a few times. The chain uses TRBV7-2 and TRBJ1-2, with D unresolved. Germline CDR1 SGHTA, CDR2 FQGNSA. This CDR3 is built from 14 residues. V gave up 5 bases and J gave up 0 bases, with 10 bases separating them. CDR3 loop: CASSPSYANYGYTF. In DNA form, the CDR3 reads TGTGCCAGCAGCCCCTCCTACGCTAACTATGGCTACACCTTC.

The count of this clone is one. The chain combines TRBV12-5 with TRBJ1-1, with D unclear. Germline lookup yields CDR1 LGHNT and CDR2 FRNRAP. The CDR3 contains 13 residues. Trimming cost V 2 bases and J 10 bases, with 14 bases left between them. CDR3 in amino acids: CASGLSAVGLAFF. The CDR3 DNA reads TGTGCTAGTGGTTTGAGTGCGGTCGGTTTAGCTTTCTTT.

The rearrangement uses TRBV5-8 and TRBJ1-2, with 12 bases lining up with TRBD1. The V segment lost 0 bases and the J segment 5 bases; nucleotides outside the gene matches: 8. CDR3 length: 17 amino acids. Germline loops: CDR1 SGHTS, CDR2 YDEGEE. As DNA, the CDR3 is TGTGCCAGCAGCTTGGGGGACAGGGGGCGTTATTCGTATGGCTACACCTTC. This translates into CASSLGDRGRYSYGYTF.

This chain connects TRBV27 to TRBJ1-1; D perhaps matches TRBD1 (5 bases). The germline V gene encodes CDR1 MNHEY and CDR2 SMNVEV (reference sequence). The germline V and J ends were trimmed by 5 bases and 0 bases, with 13 bases remaining between them. The CDR3 runs to 15 residues. This chain's CDR3 is CASSASQVLNTEAFF. In DNA form, the CDR3 reads TGTGCCAGCAGTGCCTCACAGGTCCTGAACACTGAAGCTTTCTTT.

V and J are TRBV18 and TRBJ1-1, with D maybe TRBD1 (6 bases). This CDR3 has 15 residues. Germline V gene data show CDR1 as KGHSH and CDR2 as LQKENI. The V end lost 2 bases, the J end lost 3 bases, and 13 bases lay between the germline ends. The CDR3, as DNA: TGTGCCAGCTCACCAGCGGCAGGGGCGGACACTGAAGCTTTCTTT. Its protein product is CASSPAAGADTEAFF. The complete variable domain, with remaining parts taken from reference TRBV18 and TRBJ1-1, reads NAGVMQNPRHLVRRRGQEARLRCSPMKGHSHVYWYRQLPEEGLKFMVYLQKENIIDESGMPKERFSAEFPKEGPSILRIQQVVRGDSAAYFCASSPAAGADTEAFFGQGTRLTVV.

V and J are TRBV10-3 and TRBJ1-2; D is possibly TRBD1 (5 bases). This CDR3 is built from 15 residues. Germline V gene sequence: CDR1 ENHRY, CDR2 SYGVKD. The V end lost 11 bases, the J end lost 2 bases, and 21 bases lay between the germline ends. The CDR3 protein is CASRKGLGTNYGYTF. CDR3 in DNA: TGTGCCTCAAGGAAGGGGTTAGGAACAAACTATGGCTACACCTTC.

The chain employs TRBV4-2 and TRBJ2-5, with D unclear. The CDR3 is made up of 16 amino acids. Germline lookup yields CDR1 LGHNA and CDR2 YNFKEQ. V shed 0 bases and J shed 3 bases, with 14 bases lying between them. In nucleotides, the CDR3 is TGTGCCAGCAGCCAAGAGGCCGCACCGCAAAAAGAGACCCAGTACTTC. This codes for CASSQEAAPQKETQYF.

V and J are TRBV7-9 and TRBJ1-2; tentative D call: TRBD1 (6 bases). Germline values: CDR1 SEHNR, CDR2 FQNEAQ (reference sequence). CDR3 size: 14 residues. Trimming removed 0 bases at V and 8 bases at J, with 13 bases between. CDR3: CASSLAGQIHGYTF. The CDR3 bases are TGTGCCAGCAGCTTAGCTGGACAGATCCACGGCTACACCTTC.

The genes are TRBV2 and TRBJ2-2; 12 nucleotides agree with TRBD2. The V gene's germline CDR1 is SNHLY and CDR2 FYNNEI. The ends lost 6 bases at V and 3 bases at J; junction bases unmatched: 2. The CDR3 is made up of 15 amino acids. DNA of the CDR3: TGTGCCAGCAGCCGACTAGCGGGGGACACCGGGGAGCTGTTTTTT. It specifies CASSRLAGDTGELFF.

The J gene is TRBJ2-5, the V gene TRBV9, with 10 bases fitting TRBD2. Per germline, CDR1 SGDLS and CDR2 YYNGEE. The CDR3 has 15 amino acids. V lost 0 bases, J lost 3 bases, and 2 bases stayed unmatched. The CDR3 reads CASSVALAGKETQYF. The CDR3 nucleotides read TGTGCCAGCAGCGTAGCACTAGCGGGAAAAGAGACCCAGTACTTC. Based on the CDR3 plus reference TRBV9 and TRBJ2-5, the full variable domain is DSGVTQTPKHLITATGQRVTLRCSPRSGDLSVYWYQQSLDQGLQFLIQYYNGEERAKGNILERFSAQQFPDLHSELNLSSLELGDSALYFCASSVALAGKETQYFGPGTRLLVL.

The V gene is TRBV7-9, the J gene TRBJ1-1; possible D gene TRBD1, 6 bases. The V and J ends lost 6 bases and 1 base respectively, with 15 bases between them. In germline, CDR1 is SEHNR, CDR2 FQNEAQ (reference sequence). This CDR3 comprises 15 residues. CDR3 DNA sequence: TGTGCCAGCAGGTCCGGACAGTGGAAGAACACTGAAGCTTTCTTT. Translation gives CASRSGQWKNTEAFF.

CDR3 amino acids: CASSETPLAGDHNEQFF. The DNA for the CDR3 is TGTGCCAGCAGTGAAACCCCCCTAGCGGGGGACCACAATGAGCAGTTCTTC. This rearrangement joins TRBV25-1 to TRBJ2-1; 10 positions match TRBD2. CDR1 is MGHDK, CDR2 SYGVNS, per germline. The CDR3 is made up of 17 amino acids. The trim removed 2 bases at V and 5 bases at J, leaving 9 bases unmatched.

The CDR3 loop is CASSQGQGAIRNQPQHF. DNA for the CDR3: TGTGCCAGCAGCCAAGGACAGGGAGCTATTCGCAATCAGCCCCAGCATTTT. The rearrangement uses TRBV5-8 and TRBJ1-5; 8 bases are shared with TRBD1. This CDR3 contains 17 residues. CDR1 is SGHTS, CDR2 YDEGEE, per germline. After removal of 4 bases from V and 2 bases from J, the junction contained 11 bases not matched to a gene.

The V call is TRBV3-1 (or the pseudogene TRBV3-2), the J call TRBJ2-7; 8 bases are shared with TRBD2. The germline V gene encodes CDR1 LGHDT and CDR2 YNNKEL (reference sequence). The trim removed 1 base at V and 2 bases at J, leaving 22 bases unmatched. This CDR3 spans 21 amino acids. The CDR3 DNA is TGTGCCAGCAGCCAAGCAAGCAAAGCCCGCGGGGGGACGGAAGGACCCTACGAGCAGTACTTC. It specifies CASSQASKARGGTEGPYEQYF.

The gene calls are TRBV18 and TRBJ2-6; D remains unclear. This CDR3 contains 16 residues. The germline V gene encodes CDR1 KGHSH and CDR2 LQKENI. V was pared by 6 bases and J by 0 bases, with 12 bases between. CDR3 amino acids: CASSPTVSSGANVLTF. The DNA for the CDR3 is TGTGCCAGCTCTCCCACTGTTAGCTCTGGGGCCAACGTCCTGACTTTC.

The chain employs TRBV5-1 and TRBJ2-1; tentative D call: TRBD2 (5 bases). The CDR3 length is 15 residues. CDR1 and CDR2 (germline): SGHRS, YFSETQ. Between the trimmed V and J ends, which lost 3 bases and 1 base, there was a span of 11 bases. The CDR3 DNA sequence: TGCGCCAGCAGCTCGGGGATTGGGTCCTACAATGAGCAGTTCTTC. Amino acids: CASSSGIGSYNEQFF.